Listed here are 12 T cell receptor beta chains from one sample, sequenced in a study of control samples from healthy donors and cancer patients. Sequencing was performed with immunoSEQ multiplex PCR; in TCRdb, only in-frame clones are kept and a portion is missing. This table holds some 150,000 clones, 75% to 95% found once. The source material was blood. These receptors all come from a man younger than 40 in good health.

The rearrangement joins TRBV7-9 to TRBJ2-7, with 7 bases that match TRBD1. J gave up 0 bases and V 5 bases, and 7 bases lay outside the gene matches. The CDR3 consists of 15 residues. Germline CDR1 SEHNR, CDR2 FQNEAQ (reference sequence). Here the CDR3 reads CASSPTGQSSYEQYF. DNA for the CDR3: TGTGCCAGCAGCCCCACGGGACAGAGCTCCTACGAGCAGTACTTC.

V usage is TRBV14 and J usage is TRBJ2-7, with D perhaps TRBD1 (5 bases). The ends were cut back, 0 bases at V and 10 bases at J, with 16 bases in the middle. Germline values: CDR1 SGHDN, CDR2 FVKESK. This CDR3 contains 14 residues. CDR3 sequence (DNA): TGTGCCAGCAGCCAAGATGCTGACAGTTTCCATCAGTACTTC. Translation: CASSQDADSFHQYF.

The chain has TRBV5-1 and TRBJ2-7; D not certain. In germline, CDR1 is SGHRS, CDR2 YFSETQ. The CDR3 contains 14 residues. Trimming shortened V by 0 bases and J by 2 bases, and 9 bases separated the two germline ends. CDR3 sequence: CASSLASGPYEQYF. The CDR3 DNA sequence: TGCGCCAGCAGCTTGGCCTCAGGCCCCTACGAGCAGTACTTC.

This rearrangement joins TRBV3-1 (or the pseudogene TRBV3-2) to TRBJ2-3; tentatively, D is TRBD1 (5 bases). This CDR3 contains 15 residues. Trimming removed 0 bases from V and 0 bases from J, with 7 bases in between. Germline-derived CDR1 and CDR2 are LGHDT and YNNKEL (reference sequence). CDR3 residues: CASSQDYRSTDTQYF. Written as DNA, the CDR3 is TGTGCCAGCAGCCAAGATTACAGGAGCACAGATACGCAGTATTTT.

V usage is TRBV7-9 and J usage is TRBJ1-2; D is unclear. The V and J ends lost 0 bases and 1 base respectively, with 3 bases between them. There are 13 residues in the CDR3. CDR1 is SEHNR and CDR2 is FQNEAQ in the germline V gene (reference sequence). The CDR3 region has the DNA TGTGCCAGCAGCTTAGCATTTAACTATGGCTACACCTTC. The encoded protein is CASSLAFNYGYTF.

The V and J genes are TRBV11-2 and TRBJ2-5; 12 bases line up with TRBD1. CDR1 is SGHAT, CDR2 FQNNGV, per germline. The V and J ends lost 6 bases and 5 bases, in that order; junction bases with no gene match: 10. The CDR3 totals 16 residues. CDR3 sequence (DNA): TGTGCCAGCAGAAAATCCGGGACAGGGGGCTTTGAGACCCAGTACTTC. Its translation: CASRKSGTGGFETQYF.

The rearrangement uses TRBV27 and TRBJ2-3, with 8 bases aligning to TRBD2. V shed 6 bases and J 6 bases; nucleotides not matched to a gene: 5. Germline loops: CDR1 MNHEY, CDR2 SMNVEV (reference sequence). The CDR3 consists of 13 residues. This CDR3 is CASSSGGRDTQYF. In DNA, the CDR3 is TGTGCCAGCAGCTCGGGAGGGCGGGATACGCAGTATTTT.

The rearrangement links TRBV6-1 to TRBJ1-2; a possible D gene is TRBD1 (5 bases). Germline V CDR1 and CDR2: MNHNS, SASEGT. The CDR3 runs 16 residues. Deletions cut 3 bases from V and 4 bases from J, with 18 bases between. In nucleotides, the CDR3 is TGTGCCAGCAGTGATATTGGGGACGGTCCTGGCTATGGCTACACCTTC. As protein: CASSDIGDGPGYGYTF.

This chain connects TRBV28 to TRBJ2-2, with 8 bases matching TRBD1. CDR1 is MDHEN, CDR2 SYDVKM, per germline. CDR3 length equals 17 residues. With 2 bases clipped from V and 0 bases from J, the junction kept 5 bases outside the gene matches. The chain's CDR3 is CASSLTSDRANTGELFF. In nucleotides, the CDR3 is TGTGCCAGCAGTTTAACCTCGGACAGGGCGAACACCGGGGAGCTGTTTTTT.

This chain connects TRBV2 to TRBJ1-1; no firm D call. V was cut by 5 bases and J by 5 bases, with 3 bases left in between. The CDR3 length is 10 residues. CDR1 and CDR2 (germline): SNHLY, FYNNEI. CDR3 in amino acids: CASSYTEAFF. Written as DNA, the CDR3 is TGTGCCAGCAGTTATACTGAAGCTTTCTTT.

This clone was detected only once. The rearrangement joins TRBV21-1 to TRBJ1-6; TRBD1 is taken as the D call from the table, unchecked against the DNA. TRBV21-1 is listed as a pseudogene. This CDR3 has 21 amino acids. The CDR3 is CASSKNFSWGQVESYNSPLHF. CDR3 in DNA: TGTGCCAGCAGCAAAAATTTTTCCTGGGGGCAGGTGGAATCCTATAATTCACCCCTCCACTTT.

The rearrangement joins TRBV13 to TRBJ2-2; no reliable D call. The CDR3 contains 14 residues. V dropped 2 bases and J dropped 5 bases, with 9 bases sitting between them. Germline CDR1 reads PRHDT; CDR2 reads FYEKMQ (reference sequence). The CDR3 DNA reads TGTGCCAGCAGCTTAACACTGGGGACCGGGGAGCTGTTTTTT. It codes for CASSLTLGTGELFF.